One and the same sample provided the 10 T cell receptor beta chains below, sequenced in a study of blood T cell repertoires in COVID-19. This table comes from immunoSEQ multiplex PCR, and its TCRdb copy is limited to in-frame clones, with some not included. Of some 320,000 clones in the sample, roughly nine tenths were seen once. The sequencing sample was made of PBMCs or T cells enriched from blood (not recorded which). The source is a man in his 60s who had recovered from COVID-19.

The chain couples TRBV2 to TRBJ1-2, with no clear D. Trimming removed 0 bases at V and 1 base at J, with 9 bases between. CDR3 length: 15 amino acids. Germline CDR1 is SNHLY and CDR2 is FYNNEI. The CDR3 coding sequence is TGTGCCAGCAGTGAAGCGCGTCTGGTTAACTATGGCTACACCTTC. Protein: CASSEARLVNYGYTF.

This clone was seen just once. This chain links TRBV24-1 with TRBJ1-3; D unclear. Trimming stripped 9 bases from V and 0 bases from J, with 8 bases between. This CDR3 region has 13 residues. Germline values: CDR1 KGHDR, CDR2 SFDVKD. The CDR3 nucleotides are TGTGCCACCGTGGAGAGCTCTGGAAACACCATATATTTT. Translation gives CATVESSGNTIYF.

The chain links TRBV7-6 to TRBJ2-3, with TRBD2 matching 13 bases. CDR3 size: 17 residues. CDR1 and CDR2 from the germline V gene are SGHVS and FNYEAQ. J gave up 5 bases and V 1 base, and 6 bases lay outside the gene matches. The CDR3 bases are TGTGCCAGCAGCTTAGGGGGACTAGCGGGAAGGGTAGATACGCAGTATTTT. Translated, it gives CASSLGGLAGRVDTQYF.

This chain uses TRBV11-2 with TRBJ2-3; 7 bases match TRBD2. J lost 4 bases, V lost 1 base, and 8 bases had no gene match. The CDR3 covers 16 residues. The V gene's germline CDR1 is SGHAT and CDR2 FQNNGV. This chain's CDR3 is CASSLGRGNGADTQYF. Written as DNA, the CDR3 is TGTGCCAGCAGCTTAGGGCGGGGGAATGGGGCAGATACGCAGTATTTT.

The CDR3 DNA follows: TGTGCCAGCAGCTTAGCCAGGACAGGGAGCGAAAAACTGTTTTTT. Translating it yields CASSLARTGSEKLFF. The V and J genes are TRBV7-9 and TRBJ1-4, with 8 bases lining up with TRBD1. CDR1 and CDR2 from the germline V gene are SEHNR and FQNEAQ (reference sequence). Germline trimming cut 0 bases from V and 8 bases from J; bases unmatched to any gene: 5. The CDR3 has 15 amino acids. The full variable domain, rest sourced from reference TRBV7-9 and TRBJ1-4, is DTGVSQNPRHKITKRGQNVTFRCDPISEHNRLYWYRQTLGQGPEFLTYFQNEAQLEKSRLLSDRFSAERPKGSFSTLEIQRTEQGDSAMYLCASSLARTGSEKLFFGSGTQLSVL.

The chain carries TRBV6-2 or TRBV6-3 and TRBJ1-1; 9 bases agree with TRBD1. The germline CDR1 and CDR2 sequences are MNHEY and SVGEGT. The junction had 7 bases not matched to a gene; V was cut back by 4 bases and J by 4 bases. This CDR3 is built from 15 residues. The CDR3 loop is CASSSLDRGGTEAFF. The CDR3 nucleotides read TGTGCCAGCAGTTCCCTGGACAGGGGCGGCACTGAAGCTTTCTTT.

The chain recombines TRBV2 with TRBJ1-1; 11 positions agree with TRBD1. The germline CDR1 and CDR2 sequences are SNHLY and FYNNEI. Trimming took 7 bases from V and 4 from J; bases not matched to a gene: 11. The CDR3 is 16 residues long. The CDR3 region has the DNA TGTGCCAGCACCACCCGGGACAGGGGGTCCGGCACTGAAGCTTTCTTT. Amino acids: CASTTRDRGSGTEAFF.

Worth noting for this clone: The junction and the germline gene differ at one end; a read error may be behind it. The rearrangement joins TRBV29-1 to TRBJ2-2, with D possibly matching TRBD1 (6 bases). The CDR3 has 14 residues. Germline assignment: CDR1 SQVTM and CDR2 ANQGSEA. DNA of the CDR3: TGCAGCGTTGTTGGGACATTGAACACCGGAGAGCTGTTTTTT. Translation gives CSVVGTLNTGELFF.

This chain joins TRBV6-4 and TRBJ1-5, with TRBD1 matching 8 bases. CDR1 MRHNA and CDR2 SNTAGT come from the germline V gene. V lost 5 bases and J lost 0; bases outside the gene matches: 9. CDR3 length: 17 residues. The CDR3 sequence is CASSLDRVGDSNQPQHF. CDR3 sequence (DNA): TGTGCCAGCAGTCTGGACAGGGTTGGGGATAGCAATCAGCCCCAGCATTTT.

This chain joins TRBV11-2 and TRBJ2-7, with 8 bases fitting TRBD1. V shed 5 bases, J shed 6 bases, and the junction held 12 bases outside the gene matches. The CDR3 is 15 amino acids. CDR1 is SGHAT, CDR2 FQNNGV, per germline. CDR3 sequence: CASSLAPGQALEQYF. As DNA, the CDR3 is TGTGCCAGCAGCCTCGCACCGGGACAGGCCCTCGAGCAGTACTTC.